This TCR beta chain originates from a study of early T cells in non-severe SARS-CoV-2 infection. Study details: Whole-blood bulk RNA, unsorted, was sequenced, and chains were unpaired. Whole-study findings and limits: VDJdb-based matching was biased toward anti-spike CD8 responses and missed private and CD4 specificities.

This clonotype was counted a few times. As yet, its antigen is unknown. A much larger clone is a single base away; this may be a read error. The CDR3 contains 16 residues. The V and J ends lost 3 bases and 6 bases respectively, with 18 bases between them. Germline CDR1 is KGHSH and CDR2 is LQKENI. Each single cDNA molecule received a unique molecular identifier. TCRdb re-analysed the 5' RACE reads in MiXCR, keeping a single row per CDR3 protein. The table includes tens of thousands of distinct CDR3 sequences, 9.5% to 15% detected once. The source was whole blood, collected at baseline. The chain uses TRBV18 and TRBJ1-3, with a tentative D call TRBD1 (6 bases). The TCR sequence derives from an adult who was a healthcare worker with PCR-confirmed SARS-CoV-2 infection or an uninfected control (not recorded which). CDR3 sequence reads: CASSPPRTAAENTIYF. DNA for the CDR3: TGTGCCAGCTCACCCCCGCGGACAGCAGCTGAAAACACCATATATTTT.